The entry below gives a single T cell receptor beta chain sequence along with its context. Antigen unknown. This CDR3 has 14 residues. Trimming cost V 0 bases and J 4 bases, with 10 bases left between them. Germline V CDR1 and CDR2: ENHRY, SYGVKD. One entry per CDR3 protein results from TCRdb running MiXCR on the 5' RACE reads. The repertoire holds approximately 400,000 distinct CDR3 sequences, with about 25% as singletons. The sample originates from a study of CD8 T cells in ankylosing spondylitis. The study's findings and limits: Seemingly characteristic of ankylosing spondylitis blood was a TCR beta motif consisting of several highly homologous variants.

Sequences were obtained from blood, either unsorted or a sorted T cell fraction (not recorded which). The sequence was collected from a male donor with ankylosing spondylitis. The chain has TRBV10-3 and TRBJ2-7; D is perhaps TRBD2 (6 bases). The chain's CDR3 is CAISESSGPYEQYV. The CDR3 DNA reads TGTGCCATCAGTGAGTCTAGCGGCCCATACGAGCAGTACGTC.